Described below is a single T cell receptor beta chain sequence and its context. The antigen it binds to is not known. Base qualities are not provided; no much larger clone lies one nucleotide away. The immunoSEQ Assay, a bias-controlled multiplex PCR, was used to amplify TCRbeta CDR3 regions from genomic DNA. In the source study's methods: The number of nucleated cells in each sample was estimated from the amplification of reference gene primers within the assay. To quantify the absolute abundance of each unique TCRbeta CDR3 rearrangement, sequence reads were collapsed and filtered. For each sample, productive Simpson clonality was calculated by taking the square root of Simpson's diversity index across productive rearrangements. TCRdb retrieved this table from immuneACCESS and kept in-frame rearrangements only. Not all clones are present; in checked studies, unresolved V genes account for under half, and no reason is known for the remainder. D and trimming come from the DNA, and the V and J calls and clone size come from that table. The sample table lists around 260,000 clones, roughly 85% of them with a count of one. Roughly a tenth of the sample is taken by the ten largest.

The sample comes from a study of blood T cell repertoires in COVID-19 (dated by TCRdb to 2019 to 2021). With regard to the full study: Collaborator samples came from the United States, Italy and Spain and covered acute and convalescent phases of COVID-19. The prospective study material was composed of cDNA or gDNA derived from T cells, B-cell-depleted T cells, or PBMCs. Subjects who had been exposed to COVID-19, were actively infected with it, or had recovered from it provided the deeply sampled blood TCRbeta repertoires that made up the dataset. A freely available public database, intended as a resource for researchers studying the immune response to SARS-CoV-2, is where the repertoires were released. The samples were drawn from the first 160 participants of the ongoing ImmuneRACE study and from under 1,500 subjects provided by 6 global collaborators. Sample metadata almost always included a de-identified subject ID, COVID-19 status, age in years and sex. Where HLA class I and class II types were available, the types were taken from metadata supplied by the sample provider, not from assay-based typing.

Study-level results and caveats: The amount of clinical and demographic metadata varied by source and participant and was provided uncurated.

Another Seattle source contributed samples from volunteer blood donors who had recovered from COVID-19. Collaborating institutions collected whole blood in K2EDTA tubes following their own protocols. For TCRbeta analysis, collaborators shipped samples as frozen whole blood, isolated PBMCs, or DNA extracted from either of those sample types. The CDR3, from cysteine to phenylalanine, totals 14 residues. CDR3 DNA is the only sequence kept; it has 42 bases, read in frame from the first base. V is pruned by 5 bases and J by 7 bases, leaving 8 bases of the junction without a gene match. For CDR1 and CDR2, the germline V gene (reference sequence) lists PRHDT and FYEKMQ.

Sequencing used peripheral blood. This clonotype was obtained from a woman aged 45 to 65 who had recovered from COVID-19. Recombination connected TRBV13 to TRBJ2-1, with TRBD2 matching 7 junction bases. The CDR3 in this case is CASSTQRGPNEQFF. The DNA is TGTGCCAGCAGCACGCAGCGGGGACCTAATGAGCAGTTCTTC.